This T cell receptor beta chain stems from a study of T-cell reconstitution after alpha-beta-depleted transplantation in children. Whole-study results and caveats: T-cell numbers and diversity one year post-transplant derived largely from freshly generated T cells.

This clonotype has just a few counts. Its target is not known. V gave up 3 bases and J gave up 7 bases, with 12 bases separating them. Germline V gene lookup returns CDR1 KGHDR and CDR2 SFDVKD. The CDR3 is 14 residues long. Unique molecular identifiers were built into the TCRbeta library. TCRdb processed the PCR reads anew with MiXCR; each CDR3 protein has one entry. The table lists hundreds of thousands of distinct CDR3 sequences, over 10% of them singletons. The sample was PBMCs, taken before TCRalphabeta/CD19-depleted stem cell transplant. The chain employs TRBV24-1 and TRBJ2-1, with D hard to call. This clonotype was sampled from a girl aged 2-10 years with congenital amegakaryocytic thrombocytopenia, due to receive a stem cell transplant. The CDR3: CATSDPSQLNEQFF. Written as DNA, the CDR3 is TGTGCCACCAGTGATCCATCACAGCTAAATGAGCAGTTCTTC.